Below are 18 T cell receptor beta chains sequenced from a single sample in a study of cytomegalovirus exposure and HLA in healthy donors. The primer mix had 60 Vbeta and 13 Jbeta primers. The repertoire was sequenced with immunoSEQ multiplex PCR; TCRdb's copy has only in-frame clones and lacks some. The data hold about 200,000 clones, with more than 75% observed a single time. The sequenced sample was PBMCs. The receptors come from a male donor in good health and CMV-seropositive.

This clone was found once. The genes are TRBV15 and TRBJ2-1; D is unresolved. The CDR3 runs to 13 residues. Germline V gene data show CDR1 as LNHNV and CDR2 as YYDKDF (reference sequence). With 7 bases removed from V and 5 bases from J, the gap between germline ends came to 12 bases. In nucleotides, the CDR3 is TGTGCCACCACTCCCCAGGTCCACAATGAGCAGTTCTTC. It yields the protein CATTPQVHNEQFF.

This chain connects TRBV28 to TRBJ2-1; 13 nucleotides line up with TRBD2. CDR3 length: 15 residues. V gave up 5 bases and J gave up 7 bases; unmatched junction bases: 5. Germline V gene data show CDR1 as MDHEN and CDR2 as SYDVKM. The CDR3 here is CASSPLGLAGNEQFF. The CDR3 coding sequence is TGTGCCAGCAGTCCTCTGGGACTAGCGGGGAATGAGCAGTTCTTC.

This sequence joins TRBV5-4 and TRBJ1-4; 7 positions match TRBD1. The CDR3 consists of 17 residues. Germline CDR1 is SGHNT and CDR2 is YYREEE (reference sequence). V lost 3 bases to trimming and J lost 0 bases; unmatched junction nucleotides: 8. The CDR3 loop is CASSSGTDRATNEKLFF. The CDR3 DNA is TGTGCCAGCAGCTCCGGGACAGACCGAGCAACTAATGAAAAACTGTTTTTT.

The CDR3 DNA reads TGTGCCAGCAGCTTCCAAACAGGGGCTACATCGGGCAACACCATATATTTT. This translates into CASSFQTGATSGNTIYF. V usage is TRBV7-6 and J usage is TRBJ1-3; TRBD1 matches 7 bases. There are 17 residues in the CDR3. After removal of 3 bases from V and 7 bases from J, the junction contained 15 bases not matched to a gene. Germline V CDR1 and CDR2: SGHVS, FNYEAQ. The full variable domain, rest sourced from reference TRBV7-6 and TRBJ1-3, is GAGVSQSPRYKVTKRGQDVALRCDPISGHVSLYWYRQALGQGPEFLTYFNYEAQQDKSGLPNDRFSAERPEGSISTLTIQRTEQRDSAMYRCASSFQTGATSGNTIYFGEGSWLTVV.

This clone was picked up one time. The rearrangement links TRBV7-9 to TRBJ2-4, with 7 nucleotides matching TRBD1. After removal of 5 bases from V and 2 bases from J, the junction contained 18 bases not matched to a gene. This CDR3 has 19 residues. Germline CDR1 reads SEHNR; CDR2 reads FQNEAQ (reference sequence). In nucleotides, the CDR3 is TGTGCCAGCAGCCGGGTCGTAACCCAAACAGGGGAATCCAAAAACATTCAGTACTTC. It encodes CASSRVVTQTGESKNIQYF.

The CDR3 coding sequence is TGTGCCAGCAGACTTCTATCTGCGACCGGGGAGCTGTTTTTT. The encoded protein is CASRLLSATGELFF. This chain connects TRBV7-6 to TRBJ2-2; D ambiguous. The CDR3 runs to 14 residues. Trimming shortened V by 6 bases and J by 5 bases, and 13 bases separated the two germline ends. Looked up from germline, CDR1 is SGHVS and CDR2 is FNYEAQ.

The CDR3 DNA reads as TGTGCCAGCAGCTTAGATCGCCCGGGAAGGGATTGGTCCGGGGAGCTGTTTTTT. It specifies CASSLDRPGRDWSGELFF. The chain links TRBV11-2 to TRBJ2-2; possible D gene TRBD2, 5 bases. The CDR3 has 18 residues. Trimming stripped 0 bases from V and 6 bases from J, with 20 bases between. The V gene's germline CDR1 is SGHAT and CDR2 FQNNGV.

This clone appeared a single time. This chain links TRBV9 with TRBJ2-1; 8 positions agree with TRBD2. Trimming took 7 bases from V and 3 from J; bases not matched to a gene: 9. Germline V gene sequence: CDR1 SGDLS, CDR2 YYNGEE. This CDR3 is built from 15 residues. The CDR3 is CASSDSGGNYNEQFF. The DNA of the CDR3 is TGTGCCAGCTCCGACTCGGGGGGGAACTACAATGAGCAGTTCTTC.

The chain uses TRBV7-9 and TRBJ1-1, with D tentatively TRBD1 (5 bases). The germline V and J ends were trimmed by 1 base and 4 bases, with 16 bases remaining between them. The V gene's germline CDR1 is SEHNR and CDR2 FQNEAQ (reference sequence). The CDR3 length is 16 residues. CDR3 sequence: CASSLGPTARGTEAFF. The CDR3 DNA reads as TGTGCCAGCAGCTTAGGCCCGACGGCAAGGGGCACTGAAGCTTTCTTT.

The V gene is TRBV7-8, the J gene TRBJ1-2; 10 bases are shared with TRBD1. V gave up 1 base and J gave up 4 bases; unmatched junction bases: 6. The CDR3 length is 16 residues. Germline CDR1 and CDR2: SGHVS and FQNEAQ. Here the CDR3 reads CASSLGQGAVGYGYTF. The CDR3 DNA sequence: TGTGCCAGCAGCTTAGGACAGGGGGCAGTTGGCTATGGCTACACCTTC.

This rearrangement joins TRBV9 to TRBJ2-1; 8 bases match TRBD2. J gave up 0 bases and V 4 bases, and 6 bases lay outside the gene matches. The CDR3 is 16 amino acids. CDR1 is SGDLS, CDR2 YYNGEE, per germline. The CDR3: CASSPTSGYSYNEQFF. The CDR3 DNA reads as TGTGCCAGCAGCCCTACTAGCGGCTACTCCTACAATGAGCAGTTCTTC.

Worth noting for this clone: Other DNA sequences from this sample encode an identical CDR3 as well. The V call is TRBV7-9, the J call TRBJ1-1; maybe TRBD1 (6 bases). This CDR3 is built from 12 residues. The germline CDR1 and CDR2 sequences are SEHNR and FQNEAQ (reference sequence). Trimming took off 3 bases at V and 5 bases at J, with 7 bases between the two ends. This CDR3 reads CASSLGATEAFF. Written as DNA, the CDR3 is TGTGCCAGCAGCTTGGGGGCGACTGAAGCTTTCTTT.

V usage is TRBV25-1 and J usage is TRBJ1-1; D may be TRBD1 (6 bases). V shed 3 bases and J shed 1 base, with 12 bases lying between them. Germline CDR1 and CDR2: MGHDK and SYGVNS. This CDR3 contains 15 residues. The DNA for the CDR3 is TGTGCCAGCAGTGATCCGGGGGGCAGGAACACTGAAGCTTTCTTT. Protein product: CASSDPGGRNTEAFF.

V is TRBV6-5 and J is TRBJ1-5; no clear D. CDR1 is MNHEY and CDR2 is SVGAGI in the germline V gene. Trimming pared 8 bases from V and 3 bases from J, leaving 11 bases between. The CDR3 runs to 13 residues. The CDR3 coding sequence is TGTGCCAGCCTCAGTACTAACAATCAGCCCCAGCATTTT. As protein: CASLSTNNQPQHF.

J is TRBJ2-7 and V is TRBV5-1, with D tentatively TRBD1 (5 bases). CDR3 length equals 15 residues. V was cut by 3 bases and J by 2 bases, with 15 bases left in between. From germline, CDR1 is SGHRS and CDR2 YFSETQ. This CDR3 is CASSSTGGIPYEQYF. The CDR3, as DNA: TGCGCCAGCAGCTCAACAGGCGGCATTCCCTACGAGCAGTACTTC.

In regard to this clone: At one boundary the junction diverges from the germline segment, which might be a read error. The V gene is TRBV7-7, the J gene TRBJ2-1, with TRBD1 as a possible D gene (5 bases). Germline loops: CDR1 SSHAT, CDR2 FNYEAQ (reference sequence). The CDR3 is made up of 14 amino acids. Here the CDR3 DNA reads TGTGCTAGCAGCTTGGCAGGGTCCTACAATGAGCAGTTCTTC. Translated, it gives CASSLAGSYNEQFF.

This clone has only a few counts. The CDR3 DNA is TGTGCCATCAGTTCACTAGCGGGCAATGAGCAGTTCTTC. It yields the protein CAISSLAGNEQFF. The V and J genes are TRBV10-3 and TRBJ2-1; the match to TRBD2 covers 9 bases. Germline V gene sequence: CDR1 ENHRY, CDR2 SYGVKD. Germline trimming cut 5 bases from V and 6 bases from J; bases unmatched to any gene: 2. The CDR3 totals 13 residues.

The genes are TRBV4-3 and TRBJ2-7, with D possibly matching TRBD1 (6 bases). The V gene's germline CDR1 is LGHNA and CDR2 YSLEER. Trimming removed 7 bases from V and 6 bases from J, with 22 bases in between. This CDR3 contains 15 residues. CDR3 DNA: TGCGCCAGCACCGACCCACGACAGGTAAGGGTCGAGCAGTACTTC. It is translated as CASTDPRQVRVEQYF.